Shown below are 9 T cell receptor beta chains from a single sample sequenced in a study of tumor and adjacent non-tumor tissue in lung cancer. The template was RNA from unsorted bulk tissue. The normal lung tissue was taken more than 3 cm from the tumor edge. A modified ARM-PCR protocol with three rounds of nested PCR amplified TCRbeta. TCRdb recomputed calls from the multiplex PCR reads with MiXCR, one row per CDR3 protein. The profile shows over 40,000 distinct CDR3 sequences, around 62% of them singletons. Source material: distant non-tumor lung tissue. Receptors were obtained from a woman in her thirties or forties with non-small cell lung cancer.

In regard to this clonotype: The junction does not match germline at one end; this may be a read error. V and J are TRBV11-3 and TRBJ2-5; tentatively, D is TRBD2 (5 bases). CDR1 SGHNT and CDR2 YENEEA come from the germline V gene. The CDR3 loop spans 15 amino acids. The CDR3 protein is CVSSLVGLDQETQCF. Here the CDR3 DNA reads TGTGTCAGCAGCTTAGTAGGACTCGACCAAGAGACCCAGTGCTTC.

This clonotype appeared many times. The gene calls are TRBV5-1 and TRBJ1-1; D remains unclear. V lost 0 bases to trimming and J lost 1 base, with 7 bases between them. The CDR3 loop spans 14 amino acids. Germline V gene lookup returns CDR1 SGHRS and CDR2 YFSETQ. For the CDR3, the DNA is TGCGCCAGCAGCTTGGGGTCCGGGAACACTGAAGCTTTCTTT. Encoded protein: CASSLGSGNTEAFF.

To note about this clonotype: Being one base from a much bigger clone, this may be a read error. The chain uses TRBV5-1 and TRBJ2-3; TRBD2 aligns across 12 bases. Germline CDR1 and CDR2: SGHRS and YFSETQ. V lost 4 bases and J lost 3; bases outside the gene matches: 3. The CDR3 is 15 amino acids. In DNA, the CDR3 is TGCGCCAGCAGCGCGACTAGCGGGAGAACAGATACGCAGTATTTT. It codes for CASSATSGRTDTQYF.

This clonotype was seen repeatedly, ten times or more. The chain employs TRBV10-3 and TRBJ1-1; D possibly corresponds to TRBD1 (5 bases). Germline V gene sequence: CDR1 ENHRY, CDR2 SYGVKD. This CDR3 is built from 15 residues. The V end was cut by 0 bases, the J end by 5 bases, with 13 bases between. The CDR3 region is CAISESGVRETEAFF. CDR3 sequence (DNA): TGTGCCATCAGTGAGTCCGGGGTCAGGGAAACTGAAGCTTTCTTT.

This clonotype was seen many times. The J gene is TRBJ2-1, the V gene TRBV11-2; possibly TRBD2 for D (5 bases). The V gene's germline CDR1 is SGHAT and CDR2 FQNNGV. The CDR3 sequence is 17 residues long. The V and J ends lost 5 bases and 8 bases respectively, with 25 bases between them. In DNA, the CDR3 is TGTGCCAGCAGCCTACCTCTTTCAGCGGTTGGGGTGGATGAGCAGTTCTTC. Its protein product is CASSLPLSAVGVDEQFF. The full variable domain, with the rest looked up from reference TRBV11-2 and TRBJ2-1, is EAGVAQSPRYKIIEKRQSVAFWCNPISGHATLYWYQQILGQGPKLLIQFQNNGVVDDSQLPKDRFSAERLKGVDSTLKIQPAKLEDSAVYLCASSLPLSAVGVDEQFFGPGTRLTVL.

Worth noting for this clonotype: One junction end does not reproduce the germline sequence, and a read error may be involved. The rearrangement uses TRBV11-2 and TRBJ2-4, with D hard to call. Germline loops: CDR1 SGHAT, CDR2 FQNNGV. The CDR3 loop spans 17 amino acids. CDR3 region: CASSLETQSGAKNIRYF. As DNA, the CDR3 is TGTGCCAGCAGCTTAGAAACACAGAGTGGAGCCAAAAACATTCGGTACTTC. The full variable domain, completed using reference TRBV11-2 and TRBJ2-4, is EAGVAQSPRYKIIEKRQSVAFWCNPISGHATLYWYQQILGQGPKLLIQFQNNGVVDDSQLPKDRFSAERLKGVDSTLKIQPAKLEDSAVYLCASSLETQSGAKNIRYFGAGTRLSVL.

This clonotype was found a few times. J is TRBJ1-1 and V is TRBV6-1, with D unclear. The V and J ends lost 6 bases and 5 bases respectively, with 10 bases between them. This CDR3 region has 12 residues. Looked up from germline, CDR1 is MNHNS and CDR2 is SASEGT. In DNA form, the CDR3 reads TGTGCCAGCAGCCGCTGTGGTACTGAAGCTTTCTTT. It yields the protein CASSRCGTEAFF.

The chain recombines TRBV11-3 with TRBJ2-3, with D possibly TRBD1 on 6 matching bases. The germline gives CDR1 SGHNT, CDR2 YENEEA. Trimming took off 3 bases at V and 5 bases at J, with 12 bases between the two ends. The CDR3 totals 14 residues. The CDR3: CASSFRTEVDTQYF. In DNA, the CDR3 is TGTGCCAGCAGCTTTCGGACAGAAGTAGATACGCAGTATTTT.

This clonotype is categorized as medium-sized. The chain couples TRBV11-2 to TRBJ2-2; D is undetermined. V was clipped by 0 bases and J by 4 bases, with 3 bases between them. Germline values: CDR1 SGHAT, CDR2 FQNNGV. This CDR3 contains 13 residues. The CDR3 nucleotides read TGTGCCAGCAGCTTAGATGGCACCGGGGAGCTGTTTTTT. Residues: CASSLDGTGELFF.